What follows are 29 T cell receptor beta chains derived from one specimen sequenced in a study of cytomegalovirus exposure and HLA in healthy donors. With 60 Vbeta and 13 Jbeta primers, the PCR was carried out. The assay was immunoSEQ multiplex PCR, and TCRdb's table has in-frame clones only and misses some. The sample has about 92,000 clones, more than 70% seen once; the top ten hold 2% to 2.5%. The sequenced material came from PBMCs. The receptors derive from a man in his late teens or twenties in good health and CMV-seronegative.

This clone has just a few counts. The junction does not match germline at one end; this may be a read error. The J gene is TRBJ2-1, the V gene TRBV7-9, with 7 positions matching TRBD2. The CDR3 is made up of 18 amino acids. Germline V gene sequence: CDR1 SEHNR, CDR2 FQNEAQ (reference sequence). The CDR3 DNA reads TGTTCCAGCAGCCCTCGGCCGGGTCGGACTAGGCAATCCGATGAGCAGTTCTTC. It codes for CSSSPRPGRTRQSDEQFF.

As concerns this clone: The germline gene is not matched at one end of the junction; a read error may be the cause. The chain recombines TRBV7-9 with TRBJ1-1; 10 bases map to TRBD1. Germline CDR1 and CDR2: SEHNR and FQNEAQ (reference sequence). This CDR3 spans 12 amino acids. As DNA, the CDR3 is TGTTCCAGCAGCTGGGGACAGGGGGAAGCTTTCTTT. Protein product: CSSSWGQGEAFF.

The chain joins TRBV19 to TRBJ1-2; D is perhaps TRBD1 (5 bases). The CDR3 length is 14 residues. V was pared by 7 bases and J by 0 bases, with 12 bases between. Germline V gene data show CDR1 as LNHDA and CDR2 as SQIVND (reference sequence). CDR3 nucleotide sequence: TGTGCCAGTATGGGACTGGGTGCTAACTATGGCTACACCTTC. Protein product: CASMGLGANYGYTF.

CDR3 in DNA: TGTGCCAGCAGCCCCCGGGACAGAGTTAACACTGAAGCTTTCTTT. Residues: CASSPRDRVNTEAFF. The chain links TRBV7-8 to TRBJ1-1; 7 bases align to TRBD1. CDR3 size: 15 residues. Germline loops: CDR1 SGHVS, CDR2 FQNEAQ. V was clipped by 5 bases and J by 2 bases; unmatched bases: 8.

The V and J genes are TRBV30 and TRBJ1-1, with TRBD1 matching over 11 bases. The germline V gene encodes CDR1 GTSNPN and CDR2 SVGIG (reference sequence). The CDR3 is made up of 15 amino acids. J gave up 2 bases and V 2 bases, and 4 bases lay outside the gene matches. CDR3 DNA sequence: TGTGCCTGGAGTCGCGGGACAGGGGGAAACACTGAAGCTTTCTTT. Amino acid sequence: CAWSRGTGGNTEAFF.

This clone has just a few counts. The CDR3 nucleotides are TGTGCCAGCAGTGCCGAGGGGAACACTGAAGCTTTCTTT. Translating it yields CASSAEGNTEAFF. V and J are TRBV2 and TRBJ1-1; D is uncertain. Between the trimmed V and J ends, which lost 4 bases and 1 base, there was a span of 7 bases. Germline values: CDR1 SNHLY, CDR2 FYNNEI. The length of the CDR3 is 13 residues.

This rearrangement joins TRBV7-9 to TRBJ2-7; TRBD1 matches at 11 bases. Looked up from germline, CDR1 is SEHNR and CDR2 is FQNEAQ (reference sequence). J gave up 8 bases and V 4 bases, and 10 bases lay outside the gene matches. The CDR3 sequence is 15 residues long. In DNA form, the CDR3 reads TGTGCCAGCAGCTCAATCGGGACAGGGGGAGTGAAGCAGTACTTC. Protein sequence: CASSSIGTGGVKQYF.

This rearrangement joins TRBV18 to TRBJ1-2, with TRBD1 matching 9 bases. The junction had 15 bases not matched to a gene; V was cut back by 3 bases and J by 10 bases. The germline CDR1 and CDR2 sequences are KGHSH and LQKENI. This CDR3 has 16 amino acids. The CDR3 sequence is CASSPVRDRVTFDYTF. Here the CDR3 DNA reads TGTGCCAGCTCACCTGTCCGGGACAGGGTTACCTTCGACTACACCTTC.

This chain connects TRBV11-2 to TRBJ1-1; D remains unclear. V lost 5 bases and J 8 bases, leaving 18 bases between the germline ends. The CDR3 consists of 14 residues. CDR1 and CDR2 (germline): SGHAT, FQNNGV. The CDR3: CASSQRPETTEAFF. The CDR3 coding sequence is TGTGCCAGCAGCCAAAGACCAGAGACTACCGAAGCTTTCTTT.

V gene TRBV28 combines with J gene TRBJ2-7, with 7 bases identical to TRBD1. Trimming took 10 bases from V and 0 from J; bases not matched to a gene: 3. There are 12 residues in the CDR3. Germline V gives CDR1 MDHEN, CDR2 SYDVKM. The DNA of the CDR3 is TGTGCCACCAGGGACAGCTCCTACGAGCAGTACTTC. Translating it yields CATRDSSYEQYF.

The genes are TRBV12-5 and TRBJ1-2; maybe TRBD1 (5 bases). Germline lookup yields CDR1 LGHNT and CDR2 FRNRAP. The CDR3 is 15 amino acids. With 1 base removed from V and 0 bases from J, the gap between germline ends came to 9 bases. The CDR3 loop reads CASGLGTTTNYGYTF. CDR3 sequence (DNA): TGTGCTAGTGGTTTGGGGACAACAACTAACTATGGCTACACCTTC.

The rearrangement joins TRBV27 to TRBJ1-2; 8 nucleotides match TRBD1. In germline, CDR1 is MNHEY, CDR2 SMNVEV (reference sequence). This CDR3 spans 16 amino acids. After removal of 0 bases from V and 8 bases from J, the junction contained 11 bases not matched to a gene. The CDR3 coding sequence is TGTGCCAGCAGTTTATCCAAATCCGGGACAGGTTTGGGCTACACCTTC. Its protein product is CASSLSKSGTGLGYTF.

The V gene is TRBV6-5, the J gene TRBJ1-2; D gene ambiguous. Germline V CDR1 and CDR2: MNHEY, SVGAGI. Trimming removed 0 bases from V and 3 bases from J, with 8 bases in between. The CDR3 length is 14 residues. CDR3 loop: CASSYSGSYYGYTF. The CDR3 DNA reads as TGTGCCAGCAGTTACTCGGGCTCCTACTATGGCTACACCTTC.

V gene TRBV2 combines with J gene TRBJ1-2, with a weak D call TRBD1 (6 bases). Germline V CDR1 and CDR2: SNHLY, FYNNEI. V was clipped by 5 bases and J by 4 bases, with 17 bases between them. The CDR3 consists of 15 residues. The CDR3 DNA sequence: TGTGCCAGCAGTCTCGGGACATCCACACTCTATGGCTACACCTTC. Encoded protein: CASSLGTSTLYGYTF.

The CDR3 reads CASSLEGTGAEAFF. CDR3 bases: TGTGCCAGCAGCTTAGAGGGGACAGGGGCTGAAGCTTTCTTT. J is TRBJ1-1 and V is TRBV13, with 10 bases identical to TRBD1. Germline values: CDR1 PRHDT, CDR2 FYEKMQ (reference sequence). The CDR3 extends over 14 amino acids. V lost 1 base and J lost 6; bases outside the gene matches: 2.

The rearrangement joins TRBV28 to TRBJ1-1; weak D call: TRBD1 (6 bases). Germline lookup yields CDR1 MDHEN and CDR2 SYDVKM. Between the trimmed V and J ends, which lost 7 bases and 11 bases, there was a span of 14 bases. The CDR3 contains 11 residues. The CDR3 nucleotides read TGTGCCAGCACCTCGGGGCAGGGGGCTTTCTTT. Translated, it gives CASTSGQGAFF.

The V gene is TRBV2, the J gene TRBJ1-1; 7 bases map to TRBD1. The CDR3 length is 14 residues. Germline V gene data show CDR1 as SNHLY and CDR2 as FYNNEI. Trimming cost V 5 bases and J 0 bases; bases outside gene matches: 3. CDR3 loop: CASSSGQVNTEAFF. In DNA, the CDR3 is TGTGCCAGCAGTTCCGGACAGGTGAACACTGAAGCTTTCTTT.

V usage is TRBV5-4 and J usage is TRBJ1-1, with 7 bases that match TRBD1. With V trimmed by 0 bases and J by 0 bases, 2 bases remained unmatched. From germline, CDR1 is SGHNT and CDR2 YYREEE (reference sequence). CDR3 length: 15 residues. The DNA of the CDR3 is TGTGCCAGCAGCTTGGGGGGACAGCTGAACACTGAAGCTTTCTTT. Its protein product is CASSLGGQLNTEAFF.

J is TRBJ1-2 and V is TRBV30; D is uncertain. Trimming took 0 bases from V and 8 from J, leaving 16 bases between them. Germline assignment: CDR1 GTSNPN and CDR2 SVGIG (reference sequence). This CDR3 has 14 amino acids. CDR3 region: CAWSVQHRNVGYTF. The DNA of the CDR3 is TGTGCCTGGAGTGTACAACACCGAAACGTCGGCTACACCTTC. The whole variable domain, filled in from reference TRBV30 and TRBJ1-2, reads SQTIHQWPATLVQPVGSPLSLECTVEGTSNPNLYWYRQAAGRGLQLLFYSVGIGQISSEVPQNLSASRPQDRQFILSSKKLLLSDSGFYLCAWSVQHRNVGYTFGSGTRLTVV.

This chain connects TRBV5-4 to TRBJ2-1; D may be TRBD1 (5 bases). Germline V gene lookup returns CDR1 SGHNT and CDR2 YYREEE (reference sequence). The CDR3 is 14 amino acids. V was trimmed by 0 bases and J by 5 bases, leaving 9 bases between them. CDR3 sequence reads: CASSLARVHNEQFF. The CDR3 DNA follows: TGTGCCAGCAGCTTGGCCAGGGTCCACAATGAGCAGTTCTTC.

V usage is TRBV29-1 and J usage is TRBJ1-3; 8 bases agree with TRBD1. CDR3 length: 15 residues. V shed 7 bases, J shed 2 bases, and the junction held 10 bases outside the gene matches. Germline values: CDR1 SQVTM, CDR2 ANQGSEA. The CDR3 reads CSAMGSRGPGNTIYF. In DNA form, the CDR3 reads TGCAGCGCTATGGGGTCCAGGGGGCCTGGAAACACCATATATTTT.

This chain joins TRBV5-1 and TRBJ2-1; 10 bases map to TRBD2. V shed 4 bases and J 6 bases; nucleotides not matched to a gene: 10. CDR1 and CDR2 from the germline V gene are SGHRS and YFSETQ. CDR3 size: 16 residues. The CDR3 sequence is CASSRLSGGVVNEQFF. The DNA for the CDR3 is TGCGCCAGCAGCCGACTGAGCGGGGGGGTCGTCAATGAGCAGTTCTTC.

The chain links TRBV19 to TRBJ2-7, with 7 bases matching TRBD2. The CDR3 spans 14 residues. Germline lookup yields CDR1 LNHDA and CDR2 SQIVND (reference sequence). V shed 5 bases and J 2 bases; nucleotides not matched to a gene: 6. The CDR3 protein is CASSWASGTYEQYF. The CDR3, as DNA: TGTGCCAGTAGTTGGGCTAGCGGTACCTACGAGCAGTACTTC.

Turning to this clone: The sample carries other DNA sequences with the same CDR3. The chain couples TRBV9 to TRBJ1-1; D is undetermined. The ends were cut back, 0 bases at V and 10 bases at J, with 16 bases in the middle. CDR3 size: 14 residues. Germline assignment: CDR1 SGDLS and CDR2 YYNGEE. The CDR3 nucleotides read TGTGCCAGCAGCGTAGGGGCAGGCCCCGAGGGAGCTTTCTTT. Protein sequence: CASSVGAGPEGAFF.

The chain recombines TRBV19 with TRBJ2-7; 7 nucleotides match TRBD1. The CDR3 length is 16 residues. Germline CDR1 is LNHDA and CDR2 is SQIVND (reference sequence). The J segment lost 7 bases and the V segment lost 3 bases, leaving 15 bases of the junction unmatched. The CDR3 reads CASSIFTGAQPREQYF. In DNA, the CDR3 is TGTGCCAGTAGTATCTTTACAGGGGCCCAACCCCGGGAGCAGTACTTC.

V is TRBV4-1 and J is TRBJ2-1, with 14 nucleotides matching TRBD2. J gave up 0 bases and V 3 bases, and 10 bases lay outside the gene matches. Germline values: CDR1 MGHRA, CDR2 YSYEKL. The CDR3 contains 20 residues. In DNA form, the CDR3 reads TGCGCCAGCAGCCAGACTAGCGGGGGGGCCGGTGTGGGCTCCTACAATGAGCAGTTCTTC. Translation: CASSQTSGGAGVGSYNEQFF.

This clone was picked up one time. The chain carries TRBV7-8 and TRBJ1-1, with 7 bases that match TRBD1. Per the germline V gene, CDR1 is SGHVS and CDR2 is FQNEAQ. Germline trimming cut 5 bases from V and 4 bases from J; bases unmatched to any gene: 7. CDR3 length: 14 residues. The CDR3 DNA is TGTGCCAGCAGCGAACAGGGGCAGAGCACTGAAGCTTTCTTT. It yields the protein CASSEQGQSTEAFF.

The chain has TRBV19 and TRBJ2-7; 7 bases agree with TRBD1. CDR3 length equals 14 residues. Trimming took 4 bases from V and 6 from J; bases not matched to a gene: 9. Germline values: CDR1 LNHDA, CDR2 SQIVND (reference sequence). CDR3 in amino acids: CASSTRQGSGEQYF. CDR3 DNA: TGTGCCAGTAGTACAAGACAGGGTTCCGGCGAGCAGTACTTC.

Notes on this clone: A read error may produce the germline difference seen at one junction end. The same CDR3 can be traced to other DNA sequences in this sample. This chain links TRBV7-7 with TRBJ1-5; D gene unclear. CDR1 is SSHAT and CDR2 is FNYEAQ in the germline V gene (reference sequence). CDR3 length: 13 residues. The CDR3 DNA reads TGTGCTAGCAGCCCGCGAGTCGTTCGCCCCCAGCATTTT. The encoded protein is CASSPRVVRPQHF.